This section outlines one TCR beta chain sequence together with its context. Its cognate antigen is unknown. Treatment noted: around 19 received Ad26.COV2.S at low or high dose, single or two shots; 5 received placebo; per-sample allocation not given. Samples were taken on day 63 after the first vaccine or placebo injection. This sample was taken from a study of Ad26.COV2.S vaccination and SARS-CoV-2 variants. Whole-study findings and limits: Vaccine and placebo recipients had comparable breadth of non-spike TCRs. In TCR breadth and depth analyses, total T cell responses may have been underestimated.

Measured with immunoSEQ multiplex PCR; TCRdb has only the in-frame clones, and not every one. This sample has 350,000 to 550,000 clones; roughly 89% occur once, and the top ten carry about 2.5%. V gave up 2 bases and J gave up 6 bases; unmatched junction bases: 5. Germline V gene sequence: CDR1 SGHVS, CDR2 FNYEAQ. The length of the CDR3 is 15 residues. The V gene is TRBV7-6, the J gene TRBJ2-2, with TRBD2 matching over 8 bases. The source of this sequence is a person aged 18-60 years who received the Ad26.COV2.S COVID-19 vaccine or a placebo. The starting material was peripheral blood, obtained in a trial of Ad26.COV2.S vaccine versus placebo. In DNA, the CDR3 is TGTGCCAGCAGCTTAACCGGGGGGGCGGCCGGGGAGCTGTTTTTT. Protein: CASSLTGGAAGELFF.